The sequence of this T cell receptor (beta chain) was determined in a study of T cells in Graves' hyperthyroidism and ophthalmopathy. Findings and limits, study-wide: Model output signaled ophthalmopathy a median about 6.3 months ahead of onset.

CDR3 length: 10 residues. V was clipped by 7 bases and J by 11 bases; unmatched bases: 6. Germline values: CDR1 SQVTM, CDR2 ANQGSEA. Points on this clonotype: Its antigen is undetermined.

The CDR3 regions of TCR beta were amplified from RNA transcripts. With the HTBI primer set, the TCR CDR3 went through a first round of RT-PCR. TCRdb re-called the multiplex PCR reads with MiXCR, one entry per CDR3 protein. The sample carries approximately 640,000 distinct CDR3 sequences, over 40% recorded once. The chain is built from TRBV29-1 and TRBJ1-1, with TRBD1 matching over 8 bases. Sequenced input: peripheral blood or thyroid tissue (not recorded which). The TCR comes from an adult man with Graves' disease, either hyperthyroidism or ophthalmopathy (not recorded which). This CDR3 is CSDRTGFAFF. The CDR3 DNA reads as TGCAGCGATCGGACAGGGTTTGCTTTCTTT.